The entry below describes one T cell receptor beta chain. Its cognate antigen is unknown. This sample was taken from a study of shared clonotypes between healthy human individuals. General study results and limits: Sequencing depth was expected to affect clonotype sharing among donors. The low donor count limited represented genetic and exposure-history diversity. A generally larger estimated richness was seen in naive subsets than in memory subsets.

As processed by the authors: Without quality scores, immunoSEQ junctional reads could not be filtered like full-length reads. Only in-frame clones appear in the TCRdb table, and some are missing; sequencing was by immunoSEQ multiplex PCR. From that table come the V and J calls and clone size; the DNA was used to work out D and trimming. This sample has about 1 million clones, with about three quarters found just once. The length of the CDR3 is 14 residues. Trimming at V came to 6 bases and at J to 0 bases, leaving 4 bases not matched to a gene. In germline, CDR1 is SGDLS, CDR2 YYNGEE. The clonotype was recovered from a man aged 18 to 30 in good health. Sequencing was carried out using memory CD4+ T cells sorted from blood. The subset is: CD45RA-negative fraction. The chain links TRBV9 to TRBJ2-3; 7 bases align to TRBD2. The CDR3 DNA is TGTGCCAGCACGCGGGAGAGCAGCACAGATACGCAGTATTTT. Amino acid sequence: CASTRESSTDTQYF.